The 28 T cell receptor beta chains given below trace back to one sample, sequenced in a study of CXCR3-negative and CXCR3-positive naive CD8 T cells. The TRB cDNA libraries were prepared by 5' RACE with UMI labels. TCRdb re-called the 5' RACE reads and catalogs CDR3 proteins one per entry, DNA excluded. The sample has about 130,000 distinct CDR3 sequences. Specimen: naive CXCR3- CD8+ T cells from blood. Subset described: CD45RO-CCR7+CD27+CD95- naive CD8+ T cells lacking CXCR3 (TNR3-). The receptors were sampled from a human donor in good health. Some clones in this sample may be carry-over from other donors' samples.

The chain couples TRBV25-1 to TRBJ2-6. Germline V lookup: CDR1 MGHDK, CDR2 SYGVNS. The CDR3 has 14 amino acids. The CDR3 sequence is CASSELSGANVLTF. The full variable domain, completed using reference TRBV25-1 and TRBJ2-6, is EADIYQTPRYLVIGTGKKITLECSQTMGHDKMYWYQQDPGMELHLIHYSYGVNSTEKGDLSSESTVSRIRTEHFPLTLESARPSHTSQYLCASSELSGANVLTFGAGSRLTVL.

The V gene is TRBV29-1, the J gene TRBJ1-5. Looked up from germline, CDR1 is SQVTM and CDR2 is ANQGSEA. The CDR3 runs 15 residues. CDR3 region: CSVEEGGAGDQPQHF.

The V gene is TRBV7-6, the J gene TRBJ1-1; TCRdb calls TRBD1, which cannot be checked without DNA. Germline CDR1 reads SGHVS; CDR2 reads FNYEAQ. The CDR3 length is 14 residues. CDR3 in amino acids: CASSLGVGDTEAFF.

The gene calls are TRBV2 and TRBJ2-2; with no DNA, the TCRdb D assignment of TRBD1 cannot be verified. In germline, CDR1 is SNHLY, CDR2 FYNNEI. The CDR3 has 14 amino acids. The CDR3: CASGGLENTGELFF.

The chain is built from TRBV5-6 and TRBJ1-1. This CDR3 has 12 residues. In germline, CDR1 is SGHDT, CDR2 YYEEEE. The CDR3 is CASSFGDTEAFF.

J is TRBJ2-1 and V is TRBV6-5; TCRdb proposes TRBD1, but this gene call is untestable without DNA. Germline V CDR1 and CDR2: MNHEY, SVGAGI. This CDR3 has 12 amino acids. The chain's CDR3 is CASSSSGTMLFF.

The chain combines TRBV20-1 with TRBJ2-7; TCRdb indicates TRBD1, and absent DNA this call remains unverified. The CDR3 is 14 residues long. CDR1 and CDR2 (germline): DFQATT, SNEGSKA (reference sequence). CDR3 region: CSARARTGDYEQYF.

The V gene is TRBV9, the J gene TRBJ2-7; TCRdb proposes TRBD1, but this gene call is untestable without DNA. The CDR3 runs to 13 residues. CDR1 and CDR2 from the germline V gene are SGDLS and YYNGEE. The CDR3 loop reads CASSGTDTYEQYF.

CDR3 sequence: CASSPRGNGGSEKLFF. The chain recombines TRBV7-2 with TRBJ1-4; with no DNA, the TCRdb D assignment of TRBD1 cannot be verified. This CDR3 comprises 16 residues. Germline lookup yields CDR1 SGHTA and CDR2 FQGNSA.

This sequence joins TRBV11-3 and TRBJ2-3; the D call from TCRdb, TRBD2, cannot be confirmed without DNA. Germline V lookup: CDR1 SGHNT, CDR2 YENEEA. The CDR3 is 14 amino acids. CDR3 in amino acids: CASSSWAGPDTQYF.

V usage is TRBV6-5 and J usage is TRBJ1-6. The germline gives CDR1 MNHEY, CDR2 SVGAGI. The length of the CDR3 is 13 residues. The CDR3 protein is CASNANWDSPLHF.

The J gene is TRBJ2-7, the V gene TRBV11-2; lacking DNA, the TRBD1 call made by TCRdb goes unchecked. The germline V gene has CDR1 SGHAT and CDR2 FQNNGV. The CDR3 loop spans 14 amino acids. The CDR3 loop is CASSPGTGLNEQYF. Full variable domain (outside the CDR3, taken from reference TRBV11-2 and TRBJ2-7): EAGVAQSPRYKIIEKRQSVAFWCNPISGHATLYWYQQILGQGPKLLIQFQNNGVVDDSQLPKDRFSAERLKGVDSTLKIQPAKLEDSAVYLCASSPGTGLNEQYFGPGTRLTVT.

This sequence joins TRBV29-1 and TRBJ2-1; TCRdb designates TRBD1, a call that cannot be tested without DNA. The CDR3 spans 11 residues. Looked up from germline, CDR1 is SQVTM and CDR2 is ANQGSEA. The CDR3 here is CSVTWGNEQFF.

Here the CDR3 reads CASSLVVASTDTQYF. The rearrangement joins TRBV5-1 to TRBJ2-3. CDR1 is SGHRS, CDR2 YFSETQ, per germline. The CDR3 length is 15 residues. Based on the CDR3 plus reference TRBV5-1 and TRBJ2-3, the full variable domain is KAGVTQTPRYLIKTRGQQVTLSCSPISGHRSVSWYQQTPGQGLQFLFEYFSETQRNKGNFPGRFSGRQFSNSRSEMNVSTLELGDSALYLCASSLVVASTDTQYFGPGTRLTVL.

The genes are TRBV7-3 and TRBJ2-7; TCRdb returns TRBD1, unconfirmable since there is no DNA. The V gene's germline CDR1 is SGHTA and CDR2 FQGTGA. CDR3 length: 15 amino acids. CDR3 sequence reads: CASPILSGGPHEQYF.

The V gene is TRBV29-1, the J gene TRBJ1-3. Germline lookup yields CDR1 SQVTM and CDR2 ANQGSEA. This CDR3 region has 13 residues. CDR3 protein: CSATLTNGNTIYF.

This rearrangement joins TRBV28 to TRBJ2-3; TCRdb proposes TRBD1, but this gene call is untestable without DNA. Germline CDR1 MDHEN, CDR2 SYDVKM. The CDR3 contains 14 residues. CDR3 residues: CASSPLKSTDTQYF.

This sequence joins TRBV2 and TRBJ1-3; checking the TCRdb D call of TRBD1 is not possible without DNA. Germline CDR1 SNHLY, CDR2 FYNNEI. This CDR3 spans 15 amino acids. CDR3 loop: CASRRDTSSGNTIYF.

V is TRBV4-1 and J is TRBJ1-1; the D call from TCRdb, TRBD1, cannot be confirmed without DNA. The CDR3 is 17 amino acids. Germline V gives CDR1 MGHRA, CDR2 YSYEKL. Here the CDR3 reads CASSPTGQAPMNTEAFF.

V gene TRBV6-6 combines with J gene TRBJ1-1; the D call from TCRdb, TRBD1, cannot be confirmed without DNA. Germline CDR1 and CDR2: MNHNY and SVGAGI (reference sequence). CDR3 length: 14 amino acids. CDR3 in amino acids: CASSHDRVFAEAFF.

The chain uses TRBV25-1 and TRBJ2-5; TCRdb's assignment of TRBD1 cannot be checked, as there is no DNA. Germline values: CDR1 MGHDK, CDR2 SYGVNS. This CDR3 is 15 amino acids long. This chain's CDR3 is CASSEPQGGGETQYF.

The chain has TRBV3-1 and TRBJ2-5. Germline V gene lookup returns CDR1 LGHDT and CDR2 YNNKEL (reference sequence). This CDR3 region has 14 residues. CDR3 in amino acids: CASSRGPAGETQYF.

The rearrangement uses TRBV4-1 and TRBJ2-1; the D call of TRBD1 rests on TCRdb alone, since no DNA is present to check it. Germline V gene data show CDR1 as MGHRA and CDR2 as YSYEKL. The CDR3 has 13 amino acids. The CDR3 loop is CASSQAGGNEQFF.

The rearrangement joins TRBV4-3 to TRBJ2-1. Germline V CDR1 and CDR2: LGHNA, YSLEER. This CDR3 has 17 residues. The CDR3 loop is CASSPTWVAESYNEQFF.

The chain uses TRBV19 and TRBJ2-4; TCRdb outputs TRBD1, but without DNA this stays unchecked. The CDR3 has 14 residues. Germline assignment: CDR1 LNHDA and CDR2 SQIVND (reference sequence). The CDR3 is CASTPDRHKNIQYF.

J is TRBJ2-5 and V is TRBV7-2; TCRdb proposes TRBD1, but this gene call is untestable without DNA. The CDR3 loop spans 15 amino acids. Germline CDR1 and CDR2: SGHTA and FQGNSA. This CDR3 is CASSFPQGAWETQYF.

The CDR3 here is CASSFGASNYEQYF. The rearrangement uses TRBV5-6 and TRBJ2-7; without DNA, the TCRdb call of TRBD1 cannot be checked. The CDR3 sequence is 14 residues long. The germline V gene encodes CDR1 SGHDT and CDR2 YYEEEE.

The chain combines TRBV19 with TRBJ2-1; absent DNA, TCRdb's TRBD1 call cannot be checked. CDR1 LNHDA and CDR2 SQIVND come from the germline V gene (reference sequence). The CDR3 runs to 11 residues. The CDR3 here is CASSYDSEQFF.